These 31 T cell receptor beta chains originate from one sample sequenced in a study of CD8+ T cells in alopecia areata. Treatment of the sample: oral pan-JAK inhibitor, 5-10 mg twice daily. Once RNA had been extracted, it was reverse transcribed into cDNA to act as the sequencing template. Assay: immunoSEQ multiplex PCR; the TCRdb copy retains only in-frame clones and omits some. The sample holds about 190,000 clones, around 66% seen once. The specimen comprised CD4+ T cells sorted from blood, sampled at week 4, from a patient treated with tofacitinib. These receptors were obtained from a human donor with alopecia areata.

The CDR3 DNA reads TGTGCCAGCAGCTTGTACAGGTCGGGGAAGCAGTTCTTC. Translation gives CASSLYRSGKQFF. This sequence joins TRBV5-6 and TRBJ2-1, with D tentatively TRBD1 or TRBD2 (5 bases each). The ends were cut back, 1 base at V and 11 bases at J, with 13 bases in the middle. This CDR3 has 13 residues. Germline lookup yields CDR1 SGHDT and CDR2 YYEEEE.

The chain has TRBV29-1 and TRBJ1-5, with TRBD1 as a possible D gene (5 bases). CDR1 is SQVTM, CDR2 ANQGSEA, per germline. This CDR3 has 13 amino acids. Trimming took off 7 bases at V and 4 bases at J, with 14 bases between the two ends. The CDR3 nucleotides are TGCAGCGCCGGAGGGTCAGGGAATCAGCCCCAGCATTTT. It is translated as CSAGGSGNQPQHF. Looking up the rest from reference TRBV29-1 and TRBJ1-5 gives the full variable domain: SAVISQKPSRDICQRGTSLTIQCQVDSQVTMMFWYRQQPGQSLTLIATANQGSEATYESGFVIDKFPISRPNLTFSTLTVSNMSPEDSSIYLCSAGGSGNQPQHFGDGTRLSIL.

The chain combines TRBV10-1 with TRBJ1-2; TRBD1 agrees at 11 bases. In germline, CDR1 is WNHNN, CDR2 SYGVQD (reference sequence). The CDR3 length is 16 residues. Trimming took 6 bases from V and 7 from J; bases not matched to a gene: 13. CDR3 DNA: TGCGCCAGCAGCGCCGGGACAGGGGGAACCTCCCGTGGCTACACCTTC. This codes for CASSAGTGGTSRGYTF.

V is TRBV7-2 and J is TRBJ1-5, with D possibly being TRBD1 (5 bases). Germline CDR1 SGHTA, CDR2 FQGNSA. This CDR3 has 15 residues. Deletions cut 8 bases from V and 5 bases from J, with 19 bases between. The CDR3 spells CASHLDGGSYQPQHF. CDR3 sequence (DNA): TGTGCCAGCCACCTCGACGGGGGTTCGTATCAGCCCCAGCATTTT.

CDR3 protein: CASKGGGQTTFF. The CDR3 DNA sequence: TGTGCCAGCAAGGGAGGTGGACAGACAACTTTCTTT. The rearrangement joins TRBV27 to TRBJ1-1; D is perhaps TRBD1 (6 bases). Trimming cost V 7 bases and J 12 bases, with 18 bases left between them. The CDR3 totals 12 residues. Germline lookup yields CDR1 MNHEY and CDR2 SMNVEV (reference sequence).

In this sample, this clone turned up once. The chain links TRBV9 to TRBJ2-5, with 7 bases aligning to TRBD2. The CDR3 totals 14 residues. J lost 4 bases, V lost 4 bases, and 7 bases had no gene match. The germline V gene has CDR1 SGDLS and CDR2 YYNGEE. The CDR3 region is CASSPTGGRETQYF. The CDR3 nucleotides are TGTGCCAGCAGCCCCACGGGGGGACGAGAGACCCAGTACTTC. Full variable domain (remainder filled in from reference TRBV9 and TRBJ2-5): DSGVTQTPKHLITATGQRVTLRCSPRSGDLSVYWYQQSLDQGLQFLIQYYNGEERAKGNILERFSAQQFPDLHSELNLSSLELGDSALYFCASSPTGGRETQYFGPGTRLLVL.

The V and J genes are TRBV2 and TRBJ2-4; D possibly uses TRBD1 or TRBD2 (5 bases each). From germline, CDR1 is SNHLY and CDR2 FYNNEI. The CDR3 contains 12 residues. The germline V and J ends were trimmed by 6 bases and 8 bases, with 11 bases remaining between them. CDR3 nucleotides: TGTGCCAGCAGGGGTGGGGGAGACATTCAGTACTTC. Translation gives CASRGGGDIQYF.

V usage is TRBV14 and J usage is TRBJ2-2; D gene uncertain. The CDR3 spans 13 residues. From germline, CDR1 is SGHDN and CDR2 FVKESK. With 2 bases removed from V and 4 bases from J, the gap between germline ends came to 5 bases. This CDR3 reads CASSQHITGELFF. CDR3 in DNA: TGTGCCAGCAGCCAACATATCACCGGGGAGCTGTTTTTT. The entire variable domain, with the rest obtained from reference TRBV14 and TRBJ2-2, is as follows: EAGVTQFPSHSVIEKGQTVTLRCDPISGHDNLYWYRRVMGKEIKFLLHFVKESKQDESGMPNNRFLAERTGGTYSTLKVQPAELEDSGVYFCASSQHITGELFFGEGSRLTVL.

V and J are TRBV5-1 and TRBJ2-7; D possibly corresponds to TRBD1 (5 bases). The CDR3 contains 14 residues. Trimming cost V 4 bases and J 9 bases, with 20 bases left between them. CDR1 and CDR2 (germline): SGHRS, YFSETQ. The CDR3 sequence: CASSPGAQGQVQYF. In nucleotides, the CDR3 is TGCGCCAGCAGCCCTGGGGCGCAGGGCCAGGTGCAGTACTTC.

The table lists this clone with a count of one. The chain joins TRBV4-1 to TRBJ2-5; the D gene is possibly TRBD1 (6 bases). Trimming took 4 bases from V and 4 from J, leaving 13 bases between them. CDR3 length: 14 residues. Germline V CDR1 and CDR2: MGHRA, YSYEKL. The CDR3 DNA reads TGCGCCAGCAGCCGCCCCTACAGGGCAGAGACCCAGTACTTC. It yields the protein CASSRPYRAETQYF.

The V call is TRBV7-2, the J call TRBJ2-1; D gene unclear. Germline V gene data show CDR1 as SGHTA and CDR2 as FQGNSA. Trimming took off 8 bases at V and 5 bases at J, with 16 bases between the two ends. CDR3 length equals 14 residues. The CDR3 region has the DNA TGTGCCAGCTCGCTTTTACAATTGGACAATGAGCAGTTCTTC. Amino acid sequence: CASSLLQLDNEQFF.

The J gene is TRBJ2-3, the V gene TRBV18; D perhaps matches TRBD2 (7 bases). CDR3 length: 16 residues. Trimming removed 3 bases from V and 0 bases from J, with 13 bases in between. Germline loops: CDR1 KGHSH, CDR2 LQKENI. The CDR3 is CASSPVRGLSTDTQYF. CDR3 nucleotide sequence: TGTGCCAGCTCACCGGTGCGGGGGCTAAGCACAGATACGCAGTATTTT.

This clone was picked up a small number of times. V usage is TRBV5-4 and J usage is TRBJ2-1; D is perhaps TRBD1 (6 bases). This CDR3 spans 14 amino acids. CDR1 and CDR2 (germline): SGHNT, YYREEE (reference sequence). V lost 0 bases, J lost 5 bases, and 9 bases lay in between. The CDR3 DNA reads TGTGCCAGCAGCTTGGGACAGGCAAACAATGAGCAGTTCTTC. It codes for CASSLGQANNEQFF.

J is TRBJ2-7 and V is TRBV5-4; tentative D call: TRBD1 (6 bases). The CDR3 is 13 residues long. The germline V gene encodes CDR1 SGHNT and CDR2 YYREEE (reference sequence). Deletions cut 2 bases from V and 2 bases from J, with 8 bases between. CDR3 sequence (DNA): TGTGCCAGCAGCTTCCCAGGGGCCTACGAGCAGTACTTC. This sequence encodes CASSFPGAYEQYF.

This clone has a single count. This chain joins TRBV6-1 and TRBJ2-7; D may be TRBD1 or TRBD2 (5 bases each). In germline, CDR1 is MNHNS, CDR2 SASEGT. The germline V and J ends were trimmed by 5 bases and 2 bases, with 10 bases remaining between them. The CDR3 extends over 13 amino acids. In DNA, the CDR3 is TGTGCCAGCAGTCGGGACGTAGCCTACGAGCAGTACTTC. This encodes CASSRDVAYEQYF.

The chain employs TRBV5-4 and TRBJ1-1, with D possibly matching TRBD1 (6 bases). Trimming cost V 5 bases and J 5 bases, with 19 bases left between them. Germline assignment: CDR1 SGHNT and CDR2 YYREEE (reference sequence). CDR3 length: 15 residues. The CDR3 spells CASRISLGGSTEAFF. CDR3 DNA sequence: TGTGCCAGCAGGATTTCACTAGGGGGGTCAACTGAAGCTTTCTTT.

This clone was counted a few times. This rearrangement joins TRBV29-1 to TRBJ1-2; tentatively, D is TRBD1 (5 bases). The V end was cut by 6 bases, the J end by 4 bases, with 12 bases between. Germline CDR1 reads SQVTM; CDR2 reads ANQGSEA. CDR3 size: 12 residues. CDR3 amino acids: CSVVGVGYGYTF. The CDR3 DNA sequence: TGCAGCGTCGTAGGGGTGGGCTATGGCTACACCTTC.

The V and J genes are TRBV19 and TRBJ2-2; 7 nucleotides agree with TRBD1. Germline CDR1 LNHDA, CDR2 SQIVND (reference sequence). V lost 7 bases to trimming and J lost 1 base; unmatched junction nucleotides: 6. The CDR3 runs 15 residues. The CDR3 DNA sequence: TGTGCCAGTACTAGACAGGGCCTGAACACCGGGGAGCTGTTTTTT. Translating it yields CASTRQGLNTGELFF.

J is TRBJ2-7 and V is TRBV7-2, with 8 nucleotides matching TRBD2. This CDR3 contains 16 residues. V lost 0 bases and J lost 5; bases outside the gene matches: 9. From germline, CDR1 is SGHTA and CDR2 FQGNSA. CDR3 loop: CASSLAPRGGRDEQYF. The CDR3 region has the DNA TGTGCCAGCAGCTTAGCTCCCCGGGGGGGACGTGACGAGCAGTACTTC.

The chain employs TRBV29-1 and TRBJ2-2; D possibly corresponds to TRBD1 (6 bases). V was pared by 7 bases and J by 1 base, with 10 bases between. This CDR3 has 13 amino acids. In germline, CDR1 is SQVTM, CDR2 ANQGSEA. CDR3 DNA: TGCAGCGCTACGGGACAGAACACCGGGGAGCTGTTTTTT. Its protein product is CSATGQNTGELFF.

Here the CDR3 reads CASSLTGLSETQYF. CDR3 DNA sequence: TGTGCCAGCAGCCTTACAGGGCTTTCAGAGACCCAGTACTTC. The chain employs TRBV4-2 and TRBJ2-5; possible D gene TRBD1, 6 bases. With 4 bases removed from V and 4 bases from J, the gap between germline ends came to 13 bases. The CDR3 length is 14 residues. The germline V gene encodes CDR1 LGHNA and CDR2 YNFKEQ.

CDR3 DNA: TGCGCCAGCAGGGAGGGAGACTATGGCTACACCTTC. Residues: CASREGDYGYTF. The chain is built from TRBV23-1 and TRBJ1-2, with D uncertain. TRBV23-1 is filed as an ORF, its function uncertain. The V gene lost 6 bases and the J gene lost 3 bases, with 8 bases spanning the gap. The CDR3 extends over 12 amino acids.

The chain joins TRBV7-9 to TRBJ1-1; D gene uncertain. Germline V gene sequence: CDR1 SEHNR, CDR2 FQNEAQ (reference sequence). Trimming left V 1 base short and J 0 bases short, with 6 bases between. This CDR3 is built from 14 residues. CDR3 amino acids: CASSLGLVNTEAFF. As DNA, the CDR3 is TGTGCCAGCAGCTTAGGGTTGGTGAACACTGAAGCTTTCTTT.

This clone was observed once. The chain combines TRBV7-9 with TRBJ2-1; a possible D gene is TRBD1 (5 bases). With 3 bases removed from V and 7 bases from J, the gap between germline ends came to 19 bases. The germline V gene encodes CDR1 SEHNR and CDR2 FQNEAQ (reference sequence). The CDR3 consists of 16 residues. This chain's CDR3 is CASSFSLGIKGNEQFF. CDR3 in DNA: TGTGCCAGCAGCTTCTCGTTAGGGATTAAGGGGAATGAGCAGTTCTTC.

This chain joins TRBV30 and TRBJ2-2, with TRBD2 identical over 7 bases. The V segment lost 4 bases and the J segment 5 bases; nucleotides outside the gene matches: 4. CDR3 length: 13 residues. CDR1 is GTSNPN and CDR2 is SVGIG in the germline V gene (reference sequence). The CDR3 DNA sequence: TGTGCCTGGACCCCCGGGGGGACCGGGGAGCTGTTTTTT. Its translation is CAWTPGGTGELFF.

The chain combines TRBV6-5 with TRBJ1-2; D is perhaps TRBD1 (5 bases). Germline CDR1 reads MNHEY; CDR2 reads SVGAGI. This CDR3 contains 13 residues. V gave up 8 bases and J gave up 3 bases, with 13 bases separating them. The CDR3 loop reads CASGAEAHYGYTF. Here the CDR3 DNA reads TGTGCCAGCGGGGCGGAAGCCCACTATGGCTACACCTTC.

V is TRBV10-3 and J is TRBJ2-2, with D perhaps matching TRBD1 (6 bases). Trimming stripped 8 bases from V and 7 bases from J, with 17 bases between. The CDR3 has 14 residues. CDR1 and CDR2 from the germline V gene are ENHRY and SYGVKD. The CDR3 is CAILNQGISGELFF. The DNA of the CDR3 is TGTGCCATCCTAAATCAGGGGATTAGCGGGGAGCTGTTTTTT.

The chain combines TRBV27 with TRBJ1-6, with D possibly being TRBD1 (5 bases). The CDR3 totals 16 residues. Germline V gene data show CDR1 as MNHEY and CDR2 as SMNVEV (reference sequence). V was pared by 7 bases and J by 9 bases, with 22 bases between. This chain's CDR3 is CASTTGWDLGGSPLHF. CDR3 DNA: TGTGCCAGCACCACGGGATGGGACCTGGGCGGTTCACCCCTCCACTTT.

This clone was counted between two and nine times. Here the CDR3 DNA reads TGTGCCAGCAGTAGCAAACTCAGCGGGGGGTTCACAGATACGCAGTATTTT. Translation: CASSSKLSGGFTDTQYF. The genes are TRBV7-2 and TRBJ2-3, with TRBD2 identical over 9 bases. Germline CDR1 SGHTA, CDR2 FQGNSA. V lost 6 bases and J lost 2; bases outside the gene matches: 12. The CDR3 is made up of 17 amino acids.

The V call is TRBV21-1, the J call TRBJ2-7; TRBD1, as called in the table, went unchecked against the DNA. TRBV21-1 is termed a pseudogene. The CDR3 length is 14 residues. CDR3 DNA: TGTGCCAGTATACAAGACAGGGAGGCCTACGAGCAGTACTTC. Its translation is CASIQDREAYEQYF.

The table lists this clone with a few counts. The genes are TRBV29-1 and TRBJ2-7; 7 nucleotides match TRBD1. Germline loops: CDR1 SQVTM, CDR2 ANQGSEA. The ends lost 6 bases at V and 7 bases at J; junction bases unmatched: 12. CDR3 length: 13 amino acids. In nucleotides, the CDR3 is TGCAGCGTAAGGGACAGAACACAAGGGGAGCAGTACTTC. This sequence encodes CSVRDRTQGEQYF.